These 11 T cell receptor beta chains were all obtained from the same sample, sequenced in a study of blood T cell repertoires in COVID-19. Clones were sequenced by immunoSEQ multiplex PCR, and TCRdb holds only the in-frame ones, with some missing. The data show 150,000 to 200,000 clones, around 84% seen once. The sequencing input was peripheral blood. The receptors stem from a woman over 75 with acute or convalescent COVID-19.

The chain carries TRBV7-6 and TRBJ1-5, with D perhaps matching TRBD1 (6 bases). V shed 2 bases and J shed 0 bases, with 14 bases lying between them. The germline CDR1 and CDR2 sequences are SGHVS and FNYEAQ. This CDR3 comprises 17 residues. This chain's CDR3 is CASSLMDSQISNQPQHF. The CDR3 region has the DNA TGTGCCAGCAGCTTAATGGACAGTCAGATTAGCAATCAGCCCCAGCATTTT.

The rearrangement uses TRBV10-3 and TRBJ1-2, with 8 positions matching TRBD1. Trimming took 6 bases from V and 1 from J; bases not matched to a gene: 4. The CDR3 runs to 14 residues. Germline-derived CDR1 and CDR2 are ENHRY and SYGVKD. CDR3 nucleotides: TGTGCCATCAGACCGGGACAGGATAACTATGGCTACACCTTC. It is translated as CAIRPGQDNYGYTF.

CDR3 in amino acids: CASSLGQGHCFF. CDR3 in DNA: TGTGCCAGCAGCCTGGGACAGGGGCATTGTTTCTTC. The chain employs TRBV7-2 and TRBJ2-1, with 10 bases aligning to TRBD1. Germline V gene sequence: CDR1 SGHTA, CDR2 FQGNSA. This CDR3 is 12 amino acids long. The junction had 8 bases not matched to a gene; V was cut back by 5 bases and J by 16 bases.

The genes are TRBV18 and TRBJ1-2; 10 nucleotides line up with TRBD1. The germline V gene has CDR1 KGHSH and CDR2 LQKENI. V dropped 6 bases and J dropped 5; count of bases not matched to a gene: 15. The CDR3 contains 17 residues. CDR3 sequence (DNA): TGTGCCAGCTCCCAAGGTACGGGACAGGGGAGCTTTTATGGCTACACCTTC. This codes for CASSQGTGQGSFYGYTF. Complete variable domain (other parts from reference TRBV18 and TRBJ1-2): NAGVMQNPRHLVRRRGQEARLRCSPMKGHSHVYWYRQLPEEGLKFMVYLQKENIIDESGMPKERFSAEFPKEGPSILRIQQVVRGDSAAYFCASSQGTGQGSFYGYTFGSGTRLTVV.

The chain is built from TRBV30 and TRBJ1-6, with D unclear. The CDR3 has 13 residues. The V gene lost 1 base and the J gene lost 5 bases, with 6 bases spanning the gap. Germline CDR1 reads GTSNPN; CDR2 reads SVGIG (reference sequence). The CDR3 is CAWSEQDNSPLHF. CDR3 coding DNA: TGTGCCTGGAGTGAGCAGGATAATTCACCCCTCCACTTT.

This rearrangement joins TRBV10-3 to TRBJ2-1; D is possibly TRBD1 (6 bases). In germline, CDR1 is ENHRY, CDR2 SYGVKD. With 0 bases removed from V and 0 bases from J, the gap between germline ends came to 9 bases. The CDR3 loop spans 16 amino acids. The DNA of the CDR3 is TGTGCCATCAGTGAGTCAACAGGGAGCTCCTACAATGAGCAGTTCTTC. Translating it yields CAISESTGSSYNEQFF.

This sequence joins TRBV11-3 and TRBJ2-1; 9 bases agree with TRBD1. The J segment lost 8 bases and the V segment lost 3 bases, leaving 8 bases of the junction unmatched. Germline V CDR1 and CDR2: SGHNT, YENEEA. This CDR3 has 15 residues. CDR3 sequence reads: CASSFRQGGIDEQFF. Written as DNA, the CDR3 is TGTGCCAGCAGCTTCCGACAGGGGGGTATCGATGAGCAGTTCTTC.

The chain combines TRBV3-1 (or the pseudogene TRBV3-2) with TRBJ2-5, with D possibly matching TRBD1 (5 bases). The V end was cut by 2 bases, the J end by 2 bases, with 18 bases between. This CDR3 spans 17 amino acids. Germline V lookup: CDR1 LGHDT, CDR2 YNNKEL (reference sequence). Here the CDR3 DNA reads TGTGCCAGCAGCCAATCACTTCCCGCAGGGATGCAAGAGACCCAGTACTTC. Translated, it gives CASSQSLPAGMQETQYF.

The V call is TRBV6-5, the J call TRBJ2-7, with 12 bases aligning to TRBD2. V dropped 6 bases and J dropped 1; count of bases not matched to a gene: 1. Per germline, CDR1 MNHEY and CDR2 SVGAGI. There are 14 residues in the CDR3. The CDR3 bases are TGTGCCAGCAGAGGACTAGCGGGGTCCTACGAGCAGTACTTC. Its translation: CASRGLAGSYEQYF.

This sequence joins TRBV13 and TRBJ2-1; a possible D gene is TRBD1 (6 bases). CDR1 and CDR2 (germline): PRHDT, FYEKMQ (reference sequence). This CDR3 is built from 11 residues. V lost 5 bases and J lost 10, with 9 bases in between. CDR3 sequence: CASSPGGEQFF. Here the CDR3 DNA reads TGTGCCAGCAGCCCTGGGGGCGAGCAGTTCTTC.

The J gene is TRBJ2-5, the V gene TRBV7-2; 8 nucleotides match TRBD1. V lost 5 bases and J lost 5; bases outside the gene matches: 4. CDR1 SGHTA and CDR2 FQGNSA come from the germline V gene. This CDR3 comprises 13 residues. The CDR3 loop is CASSRDRRETQYF. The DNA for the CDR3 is TGTGCCAGCAGCCGGGACAGGAGGGAGACCCAGTACTTC.